A single sample is the source of the 26 T cell receptor beta chains below, sequenced in a study of OX40 agonist ivuxolimab in advanced cancers. Clones were read by immunoSEQ multiplex PCR, and TCRdb kept only the in-frame ones, dropping some. The table records about 110,000 clones, under 95% of them present only once. The sequencing used CD4+ or CD8+ T cells sorted from blood, collected in a trial of the OX40 agonist ivuxolimab. The receptors derive from an adult with an advanced solid tumor such as melanoma, head and neck, liver or kidney cancer.

The chain is built from TRBV6-1 and TRBJ2-3; 10 positions match TRBD2. With 3 bases clipped from V and 5 bases from J, the junction kept 8 bases outside the gene matches. The CDR3 runs 16 residues. Germline CDR1 is MNHNS and CDR2 is SASEGT. The CDR3 loop is CASSDRTSGAGDTQYF. CDR3 DNA sequence: TGTGCCAGCAGTGACAGGACTAGCGGAGCGGGAGATACGCAGTATTTT.

J is TRBJ1-4 and V is TRBV27; possibly TRBD1 for D (6 bases). The length of the CDR3 is 15 residues. V was clipped by 5 bases and J by 7 bases, with 17 bases between them. The germline V gene has CDR1 MNHEY and CDR2 SMNVEV (reference sequence). In DNA form, the CDR3 reads TGTGCCAGCAGTAACCTGACCGGGGGGGCTGAAAAACTGTTTTTT. As protein: CASSNLTGGAEKLFF.

The genes are TRBV19 and TRBJ1-1, with D perhaps TRBD1 (6 bases). Germline-derived CDR1 and CDR2 are LNHDA and SQIVND (reference sequence). V lost 4 bases, J lost 7 bases, and 10 bases lay in between. The CDR3 extends over 12 amino acids. CDR3 nucleotides: TGTGCCAGTAGTACAGGACAGCGTGAAGCTTTCTTT. Its protein is CASSTGQREAFF. Full variable domain (outside the CDR3, taken from reference TRBV19 and TRBJ1-1): DGGITQSPKYLFRKEGQNVTLSCEQNLNHDAMYWYRQDPGQGLRLIYYSQIVNDFQKGDIAEGYSVSREKKESFPLTVTSAQKNPTAFYLCASSTGQREAFFGQGTRLTVV.

With respect to this clone: At one of its ends the junction is not consistent with the germline gene, which may arise from a read error. The V call is TRBV7-7, the J call TRBJ2-5; possible D gene TRBD2, 5 bases. The CDR3 has 13 residues. CDR1 is SSHAT and CDR2 is FNYEAQ in the germline V gene (reference sequence). CDR3 region: CASSLGSQETQYF. CDR3 in DNA: TGTGCTAGCAGCCTGGGGAGCCAAGAGACCCAGTACTTC.

V usage is TRBV5-1 and J usage is TRBJ2-5, with TRBD1 as a possible D gene (6 bases). CDR1 is SGHRS and CDR2 is YFSETQ in the germline V gene. Trimming cost V 3 bases and J 4 bases, with 13 bases left between them. The CDR3 has 14 amino acids. As DNA, the CDR3 is TGCGCCAGCAGCTCCGGAACAGGGTTAGAGACCCAGTACTTC. It translates to CASSSGTGLETQYF.

This chain connects TRBV4-1 to TRBJ2-3, with TRBD2 identical over 9 bases. V shed 0 bases, J shed 7 bases, and the junction held 8 bases outside the gene matches. The CDR3 has 16 residues. Germline CDR1 MGHRA, CDR2 YSYEKL. DNA of the CDR3: TGCGCCAGCAGCCAAGATACCGCGGGAGGGCCGAATACGCAGTATTTT. This translates into CASSQDTAGGPNTQYF.

This clone was seen a few times. The J gene is TRBJ2-3, the V gene TRBV5-1; 9 bases are a match to TRBD2. With 3 bases clipped from V and 3 bases from J, the junction kept 8 bases outside the gene matches. Germline V lookup: CDR1 SGHRS, CDR2 YFSETQ. The CDR3 totals 16 residues. This chain's CDR3 is CASSSFLAGRTDTQYF. For the CDR3, the DNA is TGCGCCAGCAGCTCATTCCTAGCGGGGCGTACAGATACGCAGTATTTT.

Remarks on this clone: Other DNA sequences of this sample code for an identical CDR3. J is TRBJ2-7 and V is TRBV5-1; 11 positions agree with TRBD2. CDR1 SGHRS and CDR2 YFSETQ come from the germline V gene. With 0 bases clipped from V and 1 base from J, the junction kept 0 bases outside the gene matches. CDR3 length equals 15 residues. Written as DNA, the CDR3 is TGCGCCAGCAGCTTGGGACTAGCGGGGTCCTACGAGCAGTACTTC. Protein sequence: CASSLGLAGSYEQYF.

The chain combines TRBV9 with TRBJ1-1; unclear D gene. V was clipped by 0 bases and J by 0 bases, with 9 bases between them. Germline-derived CDR1 and CDR2 are SGDLS and YYNGEE. This CDR3 spans 15 amino acids. The CDR3 reads CASSVGTSLNTEAFF. For the CDR3, the DNA is TGTGCCAGCAGCGTAGGGACCAGCTTGAACACTGAAGCTTTCTTT.

This chain joins TRBV7-3 and TRBJ2-1, with a possible D match to TRBD1 (6 bases). Germline V lookup: CDR1 SGHTA, CDR2 FQGTGA. V shed 4 bases and J shed 9 bases, with 16 bases lying between them. The CDR3 sequence is 14 residues long. The CDR3 coding sequence is TGTGCCAGCAGCTCTGCCGGTGTAGGGGGTGAGCAGTTCTTC. It specifies CASSSAGVGGEQFF.

This clone showed up just once. This chain connects TRBV5-8 to TRBJ2-7, with D perhaps assigned TRBD1 or TRBD2 (5 bases each). The germline CDR1 and CDR2 sequences are SGHTS and YDEGEE. V dropped 4 bases and J dropped 6 bases, with 17 bases sitting between them. CDR3 length equals 14 residues. The CDR3 region has the DNA TGTGCCAGCAGCCACGGGACGGATCGGGCCGAGCAGTACTTC. Translated, it gives CASSHGTDRAEQYF.

This clone was seen a handful of times. The V call is TRBV30, the J call TRBJ2-3, with a weak D call TRBD2 (5 bases). CDR1 is GTSNPN and CDR2 is SVGIG in the germline V gene (reference sequence). The CDR3 length is 13 residues. V shed 3 bases and J shed 0 bases, with 7 bases lying between them. Written as DNA, the CDR3 is TGTGCCTGGAGCGGGGATAGCACAGATACGCAGTATTTT. The encoded protein is CAWSGDSTDTQYF. The variable domain in full, completed from reference TRBV30 and TRBJ2-3, reads SQTIHQWPATLVQPVGSPLSLECTVEGTSNPNLYWYRQAAGRGLQLLFYSVGIGQISSEVPQNLSASRPQDRQFILSSKKLLLSDSGFYLCAWSGDSTDTQYFGPGTRLTVL.

The V gene is TRBV19, the J gene TRBJ1-2; D call uncertain. The CDR3 sequence is 13 residues long. Trimming took off 0 bases at V and 8 bases at J, with 10 bases between the two ends. Looked up from germline, CDR1 is LNHDA and CDR2 is SQIVND (reference sequence). CDR3 DNA sequence: TGTGCCAGTAGTATAGATGGATTAGGCGGCTACACCTTC. Its translation is CASSIDGLGGYTF.

The chain links TRBV5-4 to TRBJ1-2; D gene unclear. This CDR3 spans 13 amino acids. Germline values: CDR1 SGHNT, CDR2 YYREEE (reference sequence). V lost 4 bases, J lost 4 bases, and 11 bases lay in between. The CDR3 coding sequence is TGTGCCAGCAGCGTGGACGGTGGCTATGGCTACACCTTC. Protein sequence: CASSVDGGYGYTF.

The chain employs TRBV21-1 and TRBJ2-1; TRBD1 reflects the table's D call only, with no check against the DNA. TRBV21-1 has pseudogene status. CDR3 length: 14 amino acids. CDR3 sequence reads: CALGQPHSYNEQFF. The CDR3 DNA is TGTGCCCTTGGGCAGCCGCACTCCTACAATGAGCAGTTCTTC.

The genes are TRBV5-8 and TRBJ2-4, with a weak D call TRBD2 (6 bases). CDR3 size: 15 residues. The germline V and J ends were trimmed by 4 bases and 2 bases, with 13 bases remaining between them. Germline lookup yields CDR1 SGHTS and CDR2 YDEGEE. The CDR3 loop is CASSADGGTKNIQYF. The CDR3 DNA reads as TGTGCCAGCAGCGCAGACGGAGGGACCAAAAACATTCAGTACTTC.

The V and J genes are TRBV5-1 and TRBJ2-7; D is unresolved. The CDR3 extends over 13 amino acids. V was pared by 4 bases and J by 2 bases, with 10 bases between. Germline V gene data show CDR1 as SGHRS and CDR2 as YFSETQ. In DNA, the CDR3 is TGCGCCAGCAGCATTGGGCCAGCCTACGAGCAGTACTTC. Translated, it gives CASSIGPAYEQYF.

This chain uses TRBV5-1 with TRBJ2-7; the D gene is possibly TRBD2 (5 bases). Trimming took 2 bases from V and 6 from J, leaving 15 bases between them. Germline CDR1 SGHRS, CDR2 YFSETQ. This CDR3 contains 14 residues. The CDR3 region is CASSFGNTNGEQYF. CDR3 nucleotides: TGCGCCAGCAGCTTCGGGAACACCAATGGCGAGCAGTACTTC.

Comments on this clone: Other DNA sequences in this specimen translate into the identical CDR3. The J gene is TRBJ2-7, the V gene TRBV2; D gene ambiguous. Trimming took 6 bases from V and 2 from J, leaving 8 bases between them. In germline, CDR1 is SNHLY, CDR2 FYNNEI. The CDR3 consists of 12 residues. CDR3 in DNA: TGTGCCAGCAGACAAGGGACCTACGAGCAGTACTTC. Protein sequence: CASRQGTYEQYF.

The CDR3 protein is CASSVLGQGHTEAFF. The CDR3 DNA is TGCGCCAGCAGCGTATTGGGACAGGGCCACACTGAAGCTTTCTTT. This chain links TRBV5-1 with TRBJ1-1, with 9 bases that match TRBD1. Trimming cost V 4 bases and J 3 bases; bases outside gene matches: 7. CDR1 and CDR2 from the germline V gene are SGHRS and YFSETQ. This CDR3 region has 15 residues.

The CDR3 sequence is CASSELTTGRETQYF. The CDR3 nucleotides read TGTGCCAGCAGTGAACTGACTACTGGTAGGGAGACCCAGTACTTC. This chain joins TRBV6-1 and TRBJ2-5, with D possibly matching TRBD2 (5 bases). The CDR3 sequence is 15 residues long. The germline V gene has CDR1 MNHNS and CDR2 SASEGT. Trimming shortened V by 2 bases and J by 5 bases, and 15 bases separated the two germline ends.

The chain has TRBV5-4 and TRBJ2-7, with D possibly being TRBD1 (5 bases). The CDR3 has 14 residues. With 0 bases removed from V and 2 bases from J, the gap between germline ends came to 9 bases. Germline CDR1 and CDR2: SGHNT and YYREEE (reference sequence). DNA of the CDR3: TGTGCCAGCAGCTTGGAAGGGGTCCCCTACGAGCAGTACTTC. This codes for CASSLEGVPYEQYF.

The V call is TRBV10-1, the J call TRBJ2-1; D is uncertain. Germline-derived CDR1 and CDR2 are WNHNN and SYGVQD (reference sequence). The CDR3 extends over 15 amino acids. V was trimmed by 0 bases and J by 8 bases, leaving 14 bases between them. The CDR3 DNA sequence: TGCGCCAGCAGTGAGTCGGCCACCCGTGGGGATGAGCAGTTCTTC. This encodes CASSESATRGDEQFF.

The chain couples TRBV6-1 to TRBJ1-6, with D possibly TRBD1 on 6 matching bases. V lost 6 bases to trimming and J lost 5 bases, with 11 bases between them. The V gene's germline CDR1 is MNHNS and CDR2 SASEGT. The CDR3 loop spans 14 amino acids. The CDR3 sequence: CASRRTVDNSPLHF. As DNA, the CDR3 is TGTGCCAGCAGGCGGACAGTTGATAATTCACCCCTCCACTTT.

The chain is built from TRBV27 and TRBJ1-1; D may be TRBD1 (5 bases). The germline V and J ends were trimmed by 5 bases and 3 bases, with 16 bases remaining between them. The CDR3 spans 15 residues. Germline V lookup: CDR1 MNHEY, CDR2 SMNVEV (reference sequence). The CDR3 sequence: CASSPLGGLDTEAFF. The DNA for the CDR3 is TGTGCCAGCAGTCCCCTGGGGGGGTTGGACACTGAAGCTTTCTTT.

As concerns this clone: At one of its ends the junction is not consistent with the germline gene, which may arise from a read error. The chain carries TRBV7-7 and TRBJ2-5; possible D gene TRBD1, 7 bases. Germline CDR1 is SSHAT and CDR2 is FNYEAQ (reference sequence). The CDR3 length is 15 residues. The CDR3 reads CASSPDGGGGETQYF. DNA of the CDR3: TGTGCTAGCAGCCCCGACGGAGGGGGCGGAGAGACCCAGTACTTC.